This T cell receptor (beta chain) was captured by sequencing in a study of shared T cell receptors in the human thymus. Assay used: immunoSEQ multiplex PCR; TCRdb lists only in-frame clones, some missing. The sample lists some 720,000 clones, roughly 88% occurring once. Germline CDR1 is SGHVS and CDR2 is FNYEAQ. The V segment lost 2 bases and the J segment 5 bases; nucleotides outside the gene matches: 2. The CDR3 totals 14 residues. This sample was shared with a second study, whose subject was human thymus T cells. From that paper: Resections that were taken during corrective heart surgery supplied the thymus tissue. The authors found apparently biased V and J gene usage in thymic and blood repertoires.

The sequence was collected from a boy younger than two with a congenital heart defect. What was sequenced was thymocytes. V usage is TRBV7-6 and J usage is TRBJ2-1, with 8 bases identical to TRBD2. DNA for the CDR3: TGTGCCAGCAGCTTAATCGGGAGGGACAATGAGCAGTTCTTC. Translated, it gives CASSLIGRDNEQFF.